This T cell receptor (beta chain) was found in a study of T cell repertoires in cytomegalovirus infection. Looking at the study overall: A matching HLA type, together with CMV infection, was signaled by public TCR beta signatures.

This clonotype was found a few times. What it binds is unknown. TCRdb ran MiXCR on the reads and lists one entry per CDR3 protein. The data contain 830,000 or so distinct CDR3 sequences, around a third of them seen just once; the ten biggest clones take up roughly 12%. Trimming at V came to 5 bases and at J to 4 bases, leaving 13 bases not matched to a gene. Germline values: CDR1 SGHTA, CDR2 FQGNSA. This CDR3 contains 16 residues. General observations from the study: The response measured ex vivo was dominated by TCR beta clonotypes (HLA-C-restricted and CMV-specific). Carriage of CMV together with the relevant HLA was identifiable through cumulative public TCR beta family frequency.

The receptor's source is a human donor in good health (CMV status not recorded). Some clones in this sample may be carry-over from other donors' samples. This specimen consisted of cultured CD8+ T cells from PBMCs, obtained from culture after CMV antigen stimulation. The chain joins TRBV7-2 to TRBJ2-5, with TRBD1 matching 7 bases. The CDR3 reads CASSPRQGSPLETQYF. The CDR3, as DNA: TGTGCCAGCAGCCCGAGACAGGGCTCCCCGTTAGAGACCCAGTACTTC. Combining the CDR3 with reference TRBV7-2 and TRBJ2-5 gives the whole variable domain GAGVSQSPSNKVTEKGKDVELRCDPISGHTALYWYRQSLGQGLEFLIYFQGNSAPDKSGLPSDRFSAERTGGSVSTLTIQRTQQEDSAVYLCASSPRQGSPLETQYFGPGTRLLVL.